This T cell receptor (beta chain) comes out of a study of neurological immune-mediated disorders (dated by TCRdb to between 2017 and 2020). In terms of the full investigation: The study compared peripheral blood TCR-beta repertoires of HTLV-I-associated myelopathy (HAM/TSP) patients, multiple sclerosis patients and healthy controls using UMI-based sequencing. The cohort included approximately 68 subjects: some 15 with HAM/TSP, some 34 with multiple sclerosis, and approximately 20 healthy controls. The approximately 100 TCR-beta libraries included longitudinal samples, technical triplicates and paired sorted CD4+ and CD8+ T-cell subsets alongside PBMC samples. Each longitudinal HAM/TSP and healthy donor was sampled at 3 time-points spaced at about 3-45 month intervals.

cDNA synthesis used template-switch 5'RACE with a primer carrying a 10-nucleotide random unique molecular identifier tagging each TCR transcript. Each sequencing run produced over 160 million TCR-beta sequences covering 15-18 subjects. The RNeasy kit was used to extract total RNA. TCR-beta VDJ regions were amplified with primers for the TCR constant region and the 5'RACE anchor, using the KAPA Real-time Library Amplification kit. Sample indexes and Illumina adaptors were added in a first PCR, and a second PCR then increased library yield. The roughly 650 bp TCR product was size-selected on a 2% E-gel SizeSelection system after Ampure bead purification. Before pooling, library quality was checked on a Bioanalyzer, concentration was measured with Qubit, and libraries were quantified with the Kapa Library Quantification kit. Paired-end 2 x 150 bp sequencing of the libraries was performed on an Illumina HiSeq 2500. To increase sequence diversity, 25-30% phiX was spiked into each library pool. The study's processing was this. The quality-filtered reads were processed with the UMI-based MiGEC pipeline, whose error correction step removed more than 85% of the raw TCR sequences. VDJ genes were aligned to IMGT germline references, and clonotypes were defined by unique CDR3 amino acid sequence plus V-J genes. Clonal expansion, Shannon diversity and CDR3 relatedness were evaluated with VDJtools (CalcPairwiseDistances, ClusterSamples), while phylogenetic trees were built in CLCbio workbench. Using coefficient-of-variation modelling across technical triplicates, the study counted a clone as expanded if it had at least 8 unique UMIs. The public reads were quality trimmed at Q25 with fastp and then assembled into clones with MiXCR by TCRdb, keeping productive beta chains. All rows with the same CDR3 protein become a single entry with the most common DNA and genes. The V and J calls were determined by TCRdb, not by the authors. The sample includes about 45,000 distinct CDR3 sequences, with around an eighth observed a single time. The biggest ten clones account for approximately 10% of the sample.

The CDR3, from cysteine to phenylalanine, totals 13 residues. CDR3 DNA is the only sequence kept; it has 39 bases, read in frame from the first base. At the junction V is shortened by 2 bases and J by 8 bases, with 9 bases in between. Looking up the germline V gene yields CDR1 MDHEN and CDR2 SYDVKM. This clonotype was seen repeatedly, ten times or more. No cognate antigen has been identified for it. No base-level quality is on record; no much larger clone is a single base apart. Study-wide findings and limitations: TCR clonal expansion was greatest in HAM/TSP patients and smallest in MS patients, who ranked below even healthy controls. Expanded clones from different subjects shared no identical CDR3 amino acid sequences, which suggests that TCR-beta repertoires were private in all groups.

The sample's time point label, decoded: longitudinal time-point 3. The healthy controls were volunteers from a blood bank in Maryland, USA. Unsorted PBMC libraries were generated from 2 million PBMCs stored in RNAlater at -80 °C until RNA extraction. Peripheral blood was subjected to Ficoll-Hypaque density gradient centrifugation to isolate PBMCs, which were then cryopreserved in liquid nitrogen. Material for sequencing was PBMCs. The chain links TRBV28 with TRBJ1-4, with a tentative D gene TRBD1 over 5 matching bases. The TCR originated in a man aged 25-40 years in good health. This receptor has the CDR3 CASSLKGREKLFF. The DNA reads as follows: TGTGCCAGCAGTTTAAAGGGACGGGAAAAACTGTTTTTT.